This T cell receptor beta chain was recovered during a study of identical twins (dated by TCRdb to 2016 to 2017). About the full investigation: The study deep-sequenced TCR alpha and beta repertoires from monozygotic twins, unrelated adults of various ages and cord blood to test whether fetal clonotypes persist. To rule out contamination, replicate twin experiments were performed at different times with different library preparation protocols.

On the study overall, not on this receptor specifically: Compared with coincidental sharing between unrelated individuals, out-of-frame TCR alpha sequences shared between twins showed an excess of sequences with low generation probability. Conclusions relied on cross-sectional statistical analysis, since the same donors could not be followed over many years. A weaker excess of twin sharing was found in beta out-of-frame sequences because the signal-to-noise ratio was lowered by fewer shared sequences. In monozygotic twins, recombination models systematically underestimated out-of-frame TCR alpha sharing, but the models matched the sharing seen between unrelated individuals. Invariant T cells such as MAIT and iNKT could partly confound zero-insertion analyses, although diverse VJ usage argued against such confounding for most clonotypes. Abundant cord blood beta clonotypes had fewer insertions, young adult naive repertoires showed a similar but weaker trend, and memory repertoires showed no such trend.

Taken from the germline V gene (reference sequence), the CDR1 and CDR2 loops are LGHDT and YNNKEL. Compared with germline, V lacks 6 bases and J lacks 1 base; bases without a gene match: 8. The CDR3 has 15 amino acids, counting the end cysteine and phenylalanine. CDR3 DNA is the only sequence kept; it has 45 bases, read in frame from the first base. Every donor was a healthy Caucasian. In regard to this clonotype: The antigen it recognizes is unknown. No much larger clone exists at a distance of one base, and base qualities are not known.

Libraries were made using 5' RACE. Sequencing was performed on an Illumina HiSeq 2000. Template switching added a universal primer binding site, and the final cDNA carried a unique molecular identifier that allowed TCR cDNA molecules to be counted accurately. First-strand cDNA for TCR alpha and beta chains was synthesized from specific primers in the conserved constant-segment region. To control for contamination, every cDNA library carried two barcodes: a SMART-Mk sample barcode plus Illumina barcodes. TruSeq adapter sequences, together with Illumina sample barcodes, were added in two successive PCR steps. The Illumina HiSeq platform was used with custom primers to sequence TCR alpha and beta cDNA libraries. Under the source paper's analysis protocol: MiGEC was used to process raw reads and extract unique molecular identifiers, and MiXCR was used to find CDR3 positions. For each individual, recombination models were inferred using an EM algorithm with the repgenHMM and IGoR tools. Shared clonotypes were analyzed with the tcR package in R, and sharing was normalized by the product of cloneset sizes. To study raw recombination without the effects of thymic and clonal selection, out-of-frame nonproductive sequences were analyzed. The public reads were quality trimmed at Q25 with fastp and then assembled into clones with MiXCR by TCRdb, keeping productive beta chains. Duplicate CDR3 protein sequences are folded into a single record with the most common DNA and genes. TCRdb, not the original authors, processed these V and J calls. The table for this sample lists 1.5 million to 2 million distinct CDR3 sequences; around 29% of them were counted only once. The ten largest clones add up to less than 0.35% of the sample.

The chain uses TRBV3-1 and TRBJ2-5, with 7 bases matching TRBD1. This sequence was found in a newborn girl in good health. Sequences were obtained from cord blood. The nucleotides read TGTGCCAGCAGTCACAGGGGCCCGATCCAAGAGACCCAGTACTTC. Translated, this is CASSHRGPIQETQYF.